This T cell receptor (beta chain) was retrieved from a study of shared clonotypes between healthy human individuals. Sequencing used immunoSEQ multiplex PCR; TCRdb keeps in-frame clones, though not all of them. The data contain roughly 110,000 clones, more than 65% of them singletons. There were no recent acute infections or vaccinations among the donors, who were healthy HIV-negative adults. The CDR3 totals 12 residues. Trimming took off 6 bases at V and 8 bases at J, with 13 bases between the two ends. Germline V gene data show CDR1 as MDHEN and CDR2 as SYDVKM. The sequencing input was memory CD8+ T cells sorted from blood. Sample subset: CD45RO+ cells pooled with CCR7-negative TemRA cells. The chain carries TRBV28 and TRBJ1-2, with a weak D call TRBD1 (5 bases). The receptor was isolated from a woman aged 25 to 45 in good health. Written as DNA, the CDR3 is TGTGCCAGCAGCGGTGAGGGGCGGGGCTACACCTTC. As protein: CASSGEGRGYTF.